This T cell receptor beta chain appears in the sequencing data of a study of blood T cell repertoires in COVID-19 (dated by TCRdb to the early 2020s). In terms of the full investigation: Collaborator samples came from the United States, Italy and Spain and covered acute and convalescent phases of COVID-19. The prospective study material was composed of cDNA or gDNA derived from T cells, B-cell-depleted T cells, or PBMCs. The repertoires were released in a freely available public database meant as a resource for research on the immune response to SARS-CoV-2. Samples were obtained from the ongoing ImmuneRACE study (first 160 participants) and from some 1,200 subjects provided by 6 global collaborators. Sample metadata almost always included a de-identified subject ID, COVID-19 status, age in years and sex. Where available, HLA class I and class II types were obtained from metadata supplied by the sample provider rather than from assay-based typing. Deeply sampled blood TCRbeta repertoires from subjects exposed to, actively infected with, or recovered from COVID-19 were included in the dataset. Paper-wide results and their limitations: How much clinical and demographic metadata was included differed by source and by participant, and the metadata was provided uncurated.

With respect to this clone: Its antigen target is currently unknown. There are no base qualities to consult, and no much larger clone falls within one base.

CDR1 LNHNV and CDR2 YYDKDF were looked up in the germline V gene (reference sequence). The CDR3, cysteine through phenylalanine, is 15 amino acids long. Of all the DNA, just the CDR3 is kept, 45 bases in frame from base 1. V gives up 1 base and J gives up 1 base, and the segment between their germline ends measures 7 bases. The immunoSEQ Assay, a bias-controlled multiplex PCR, was used to amplify TCRbeta CDR3 regions from genomic DNA. Turning to the authors' computational methods: Within the assay, amplification of reference gene primers was used to estimate how many nucleated cells each sample contained. To quantify the absolute abundance of each unique TCRbeta CDR3 rearrangement, sequence reads were collapsed and filtered. Productive Simpson clonality was computed per sample as the square root of Simpson's diversity index over productive rearrangements. The source is immuneACCESS, and TCRdb retained only in-frame sequences with V and J called. Part of the clones is not carried over; for the studies checked, unresolved V genes explain less than half of this, and the remainder is unexplained. The V and J calls and the clone size are those of that table, but D and trimming were determined from the DNA. This sample gives over 250,000 clones in total; 88% of them show up just once. In total, the top ten clones hold roughly 10% of the sample.

At one collaborating source in Seattle, patients were enrolled during active infection and were followed longitudinally through the course of disease. Whole blood was collected in K2EDTA tubes by collaborating institutions according to the institutions' own protocols. For TCRbeta analysis, collaborators shipped samples as frozen whole blood, isolated PBMCs, or DNA extracted from either of those sample types. The rearrangement combines TRBV15 with TRBJ2-2; tentative D gene TRBD2, with 5 bases matching. The clonotype comes from a woman between 65 and 79 years old with COVID-19, enrolled during active disease. Sequencing was done on a sample of peripheral blood. The DNA is TGTGCCACCAGCAGAGGTGGAGGGAACACCGGGGAGCTGTTTTTT. It encodes CATSRGGGNTGELFF.